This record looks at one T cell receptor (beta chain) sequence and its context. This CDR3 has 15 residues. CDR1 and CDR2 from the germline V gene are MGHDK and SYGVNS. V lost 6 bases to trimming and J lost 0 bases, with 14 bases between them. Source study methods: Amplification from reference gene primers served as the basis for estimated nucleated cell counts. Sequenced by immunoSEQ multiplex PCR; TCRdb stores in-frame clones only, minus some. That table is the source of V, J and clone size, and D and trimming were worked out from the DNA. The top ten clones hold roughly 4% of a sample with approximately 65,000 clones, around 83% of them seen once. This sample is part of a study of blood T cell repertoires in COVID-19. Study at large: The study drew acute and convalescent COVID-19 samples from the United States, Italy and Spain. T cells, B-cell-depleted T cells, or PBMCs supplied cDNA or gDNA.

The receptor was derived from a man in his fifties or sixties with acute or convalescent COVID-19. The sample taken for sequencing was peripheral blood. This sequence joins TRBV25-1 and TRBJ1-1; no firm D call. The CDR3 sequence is CASSRPGRVNTEAFF. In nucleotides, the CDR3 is TGTGCCAGCAGCCGCCCAGGAAGAGTGAACACTGAAGCTTTCTTT.